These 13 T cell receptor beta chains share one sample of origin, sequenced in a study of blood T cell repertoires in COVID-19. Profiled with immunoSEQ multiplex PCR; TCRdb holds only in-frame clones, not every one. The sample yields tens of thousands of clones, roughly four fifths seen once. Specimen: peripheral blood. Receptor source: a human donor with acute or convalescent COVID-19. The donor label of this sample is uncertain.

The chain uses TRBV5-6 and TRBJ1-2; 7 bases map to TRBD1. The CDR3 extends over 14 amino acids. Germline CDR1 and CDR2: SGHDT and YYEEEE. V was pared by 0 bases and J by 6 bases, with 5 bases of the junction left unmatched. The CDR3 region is CASSLDRGSDGYTF. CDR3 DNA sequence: TGTGCCAGCAGCTTGGACAGGGGCAGTGATGGCTACACCTTC.

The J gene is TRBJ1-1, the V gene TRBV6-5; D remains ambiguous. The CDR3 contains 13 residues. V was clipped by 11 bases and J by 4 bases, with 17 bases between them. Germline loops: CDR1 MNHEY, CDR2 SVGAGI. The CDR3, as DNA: TGTGCCTCCAAAGGGAGTAGAATCACTGAAGCTTTCTTT. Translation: CASKGSRITEAFF.

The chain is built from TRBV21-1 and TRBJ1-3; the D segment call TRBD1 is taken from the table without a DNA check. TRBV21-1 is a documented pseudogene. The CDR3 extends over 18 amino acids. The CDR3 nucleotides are TGTGCCAGCAGCAACAGAGTAGAGGTAGGGGGCTCTGGAAACACCATATATTTT. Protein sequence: CASSNRVEVGGSGNTIYF.

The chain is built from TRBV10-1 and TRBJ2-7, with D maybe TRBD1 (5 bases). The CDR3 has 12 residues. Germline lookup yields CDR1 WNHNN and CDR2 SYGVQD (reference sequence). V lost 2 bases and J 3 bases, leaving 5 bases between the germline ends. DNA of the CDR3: TGCGCCAGCAGTGAGCAGGGCTACGAGCAGTACTTC. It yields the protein CASSEQGYEQYF.

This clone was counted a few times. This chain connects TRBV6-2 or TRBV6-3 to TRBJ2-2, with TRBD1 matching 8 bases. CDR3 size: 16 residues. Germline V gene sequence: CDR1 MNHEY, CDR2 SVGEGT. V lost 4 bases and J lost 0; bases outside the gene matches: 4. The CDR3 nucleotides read TGTGCCAGCAGTTCTTTGACAGGGGCGAACACCGGGGAGCTGTTTTTT. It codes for CASSSLTGANTGELFF.

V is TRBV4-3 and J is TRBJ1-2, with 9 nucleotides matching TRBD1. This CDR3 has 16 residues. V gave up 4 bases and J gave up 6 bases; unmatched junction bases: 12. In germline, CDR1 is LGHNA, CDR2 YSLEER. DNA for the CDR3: TGCGCCAGCAGCCTGGGGGGGGACAGGGTGGGAGATGGCTACACCTTC. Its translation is CASSLGGDRVGDGYTF.

The CDR3 nucleotides are TGCGCCAGCAGCCAAGATCGGGGGGCCGCGAGCTCCTACAATGAGCAGTTCTTC. This encodes CASSQDRGAASSYNEQFF. The chain recombines TRBV4-3 with TRBJ2-1, with a tentative D call TRBD2 (7 bases). The length of the CDR3 is 18 residues. Germline lookup yields CDR1 LGHNA and CDR2 YSLEER. V lost 0 bases and J 0 bases, leaving 15 bases between the germline ends.

This CDR3 is CASSRQGDTIYF. CDR3 nucleotide sequence: TGTGCCAGCAGCCGACAGGGTGACACCATATATTTT. J is TRBJ1-3 and V is TRBV6-5; TRBD1 agrees at 7 bases. V was clipped by 6 bases and J by 8 bases; unmatched bases: 4. The CDR3 sequence is 12 residues long. Per germline, CDR1 MNHEY and CDR2 SVGAGI.

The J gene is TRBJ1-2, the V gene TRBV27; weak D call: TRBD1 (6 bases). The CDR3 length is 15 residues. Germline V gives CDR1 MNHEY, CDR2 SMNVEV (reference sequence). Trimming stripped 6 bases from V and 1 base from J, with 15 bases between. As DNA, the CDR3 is TGTGCCAGCAGCCAACGGACAGCACTTAACTATGGCTACACCTTC. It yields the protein CASSQRTALNYGYTF.

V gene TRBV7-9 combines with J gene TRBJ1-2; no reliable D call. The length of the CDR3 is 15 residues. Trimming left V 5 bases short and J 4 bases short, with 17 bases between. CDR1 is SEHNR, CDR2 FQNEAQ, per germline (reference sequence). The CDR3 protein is CASSPSMESSYGYTF. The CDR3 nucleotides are TGTGCCAGCAGCCCCTCCATGGAGAGCAGCTATGGCTACACCTTC.

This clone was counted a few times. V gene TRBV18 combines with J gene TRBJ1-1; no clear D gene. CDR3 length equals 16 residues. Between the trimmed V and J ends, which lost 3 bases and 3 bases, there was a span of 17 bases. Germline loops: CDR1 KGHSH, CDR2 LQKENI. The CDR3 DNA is TGTGCCAGCTCACCCTTTTTCAGTGTTGGTTACACTGAAGCTTTCTTT. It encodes CASSPFFSVGYTEAFF.

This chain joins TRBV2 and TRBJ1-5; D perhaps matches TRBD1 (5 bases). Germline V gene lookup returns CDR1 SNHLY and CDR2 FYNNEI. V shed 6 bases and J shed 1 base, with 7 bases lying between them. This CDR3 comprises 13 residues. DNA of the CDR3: TGTGCCAGCAGCCGACAGAGCAATCAGCCCCAGCATTTT. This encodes CASSRQSNQPQHF.

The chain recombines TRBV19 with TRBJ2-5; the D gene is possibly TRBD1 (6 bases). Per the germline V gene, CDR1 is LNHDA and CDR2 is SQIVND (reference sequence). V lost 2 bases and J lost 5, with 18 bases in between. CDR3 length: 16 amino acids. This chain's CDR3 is CASSISGDIPRETQYF. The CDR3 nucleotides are TGTGCCAGTAGTATATCTGGGGACATCCCCAGGGAGACCCAGTACTTC.